These T cell receptor beta chains were read from a single sample in a study of T cell responses to AZD1222 COVID-19 vaccine. Profiled with immunoSEQ multiplex PCR; TCRdb holds only in-frame clones, not every one. The table records roughly 150,000 clones, approximately 90% of them present only once. The starting material was peripheral blood, obtained 28 days after the second AZD1222 dose. The receptors were gathered from an adult who received the AZD1222 COVID-19 vaccine. CDR3s include the opening cysteine and the closing phenylalanine or tryptophan. The order of the fields is D gene, J gene, V gene, CDR3 protein. D genes are given only for firm matches.

TRBD1,TRBJ2-2,TRBV5-6,CASSAGTGQTGELFF
-,TRBJ1-2,TRBV5-1,CASSNNYGYTF
TRBD2,TRBJ2-2,TRBV5-1,CASSFNGAGVAGELFF
-,TRBJ2-2,TRBV20-1,CSASVLGGANTGELFF
-,TRBJ2-7,TRBV18,CASSPENRAYEQYF
-,TRBJ2-1,TRBV7-9,CASSPREGRYEQFF
-,TRBJ1-4,TRBV6-5,CASLMTRATNEKLFF
-,TRBJ2-4,TRBV24-1,CATKQGFFLERLAKNIQYF
-,TRBJ2-1,TRBV6-5,CASRSSRSYNEQFF
-,TRBJ1-4,TRBV6-1,CASSEAHRNRNEKLFF
TRBD1,TRBJ1-2,TRBV19,CASTGRDRGPGLSGYTF
-,TRBJ2-1,TRBV9,CASSPGPWGEQFF
TRBD1,TRBJ1-2,TRBV29-1,CSVVTGAAGYTF
-,TRBJ1-2,TRBV5-1,CASSLAGARTGYTF
-,TRBJ2-5,TRBV7-9,CASSPQETQYF
-,TRBJ1-1,TRBV11-2,CASSLGRKNTEAFF